These T cell receptor beta chains were read from a single sample in a study of metastatic and nonmetastatic thyroid tumors. TCRdb redid the clone calls on the PCR reads using MiXCR. The profile shows around 19,000 clones, approximately 10% of them singletons. What was sequenced was blood. These receptors all stem from a female donor with papillary thyroid cancer or a benign thyroid nodule (not recorded which). Some clones in this sample may be carry-over from other donors' samples. Both conserved end residues are part of each CDR3. A D gene is named only where the DNA matches it firmly. Clone size is not always given. Where it is, it says once, few, many or a class for expanded clones.

d_gene	abundance	v_gene	j_gene	CDR3nt	CDR3aa
TRBD2	medium-sized	TRBV12-3/TRBV12-4	TRBJ2-3	TGTGCCAGCAGCGGGACTAGCGTAACAGATACGCAGTATTTT	CASSGTSVTDTQYF
.	many	TRBV2	TRBJ1-5	TGTGCCAGCAGCTCCCTCGGGGCCCAGCATTTT	CASSSLGAQHF
.	.	TRBV10-2	TRBJ2-1	TGCGCCAGTCGCCGGGACCGCACCTACAATGAGCAGTTCTTC	CASRRDRTYNEQFF
.	many	TRBV20-1	TRBJ2-3	TGCAGTGTTCTAGCGAGCACAGATACGCAGTATTTT	CSVLASTDTQYF
.	many	TRBV9	TRBJ2-1	TGTGCCAGTACCACAGGGGGAGGGGATGAGCAGTTCTTC	CASTTGGGDEQFF
.	many	TRBV20-1	TRBJ2-3	TGCAGTGCTAGCGGCCTTAGCACAGATACGCAGTATTTT	CSASGLSTDTQYF
TRBD1	.	TRBV10-1	TRBJ2-4	TGCGCCCGCTGTGAGGGCAGGGGGCAGGTCAAAAACATTCAGTACTTC	CARCEGRGQVKNIQYF
TRBD2	few	TRBV24-1	TRBJ2-3	TGTGCCACCAGTGACCCCAGCGGGGGTAGCACAGATACGCAGTATTTT	CATSDPSGGSTDTQYF
TRBD1	few	TRBV9	TRBJ1-4	TGTGCCAGCAGCGTAGGGGACAGTTCTAATGAAAAACTGTTTTTT	CASSVGDSSNEKLFF
.	few	TRBV19	TRBJ2-2	TGTGCCGGTAGTTTGCGTACGAACACCGGGGAGCTGTTTTTT	CAGSLRTNTGELFF
.	many	TRBV18	TRBJ1-6	TGTGCCAGCTCACCGGGGGGTGGCAATTCACCCCTCCACTTT	CASSPGGGNSPLHF
TRBD2	.	TRBV6-1	TRBJ2-2	TGTGCCAGCAGTGAAGCTAGCGGGAGCACCTGGGAGCCGTTTTTT	CASSEASGSTWEPFF
.	.	TRBV27	TRBJ1-2	TGTGCCATCAGTGGGTACGGACCCTATGGCTACACCTTC	CAISGYGPYGYTF
TRBD1	few	TRBV6-1	TRBJ2-2	TGTGCCAGCAGGCTAGGGGGCGGCCCCGGGGAGCTGTTTTTT	CASRLGGGPGELFF
.	many	TRBV6-4	TRBJ2-1	TGTGCCAGCAGTGACTCGGCTGGGAAGAACAATGAGCAGTTCTTC	CASSDSAGKNNEQFF
TRBD2	.	TRBV6-1	TRBJ2-1	TGTGCCAGCAGGTTGCGGGAGGGAGGTGAGCAGTTCTTC	CASRLREGGEQFF
.	many	TRBV20-1	TRBJ1-1	TGCAGTGCCTCCCTTAGGATCAACACTGAAGCTTTCTTT	CSASLRINTEAFF
.	.	TRBV6-1	TRBJ1-2	TGTGCCAGCAGTGGCATGGACGGCTATGGCTACACCTTC	CASSGMDGYGYTF
TRBD1	many	TRBV25-1	TRBJ2-1	TGTGCCAGCAGTGTTGGGACAGGGACTGGGAATGAGCAGTTCTTC	CASSVGTGTGNEQFF
.	many	TRBV20-1	TRBJ2-7	TGCAGTGCTAGAGACAATCCAGGGGCCGAGCAGTACTTC	CSARDNPGAEQYF
.	medium-sized	TRBV29-1	TRBJ2-1	TGCAGTGGGAGGGCAGGGGGCAATGAGCAGTTCTTC	CSGRAGGNEQFF
.	large	TRBV6-1	TRBJ2-1	TGTGCCAGCAGTGAGAGGGAGGTATATAATGAGCAGTTCTTC	CASSEREVYNEQFF
TRBD1	.	TRBV28	TRBJ1-5	TGTGCCAGCAGTCGTCGGCTGGCGGGACAGAAACTAAGCAATCAGCCCCAGCATTTT	CASSRRLAGQKLSNQPQHF
.	medium-sized	TRBV24-1	TRBJ2-2	TGTGCCACCAGTGATCCGCAGGGTCACACCGGGGAGCTGTTTTTT	CATSDPQGHTGELFF
TRBD2	many	TRBV4-3	TRBJ2-7	TGCGCCAGCAGCCATGGACTAGCGGGAGGAAGAGAGCAGTACTTC	CASSHGLAGGREQYF